This record looks at one T cell receptor (beta chain) sequence and its context. Use of 60 Vbeta and 13 Jbeta primers characterized the PCR. Methods used by the authors: Later, some 75 million unique TCR beta chains were counted in an analysis, and some 9.9 million of them were shared. Method: immunoSEQ multiplex PCR; TCRdb's copy keeps in-frame clones and lacks some. Clonal size and the V and J genes are those of that table, whereas D and trimming came from the DNA. The sample includes under 200,000 clones, 65% to 85% of them seen just once. The data derive from a study of cytomegalovirus exposure and HLA in healthy donors. Germline assignment: CDR1 SGHKS and CDR2 YYEKEE (reference sequence). V was pared by 0 bases and J by 8 bases, with 26 bases between. The CDR3 is made up of 19 amino acids.

This TCR was sampled from a man aged 45-65 years in good health and CMV-seropositive. The sequenced sample consisted of PBMCs. The V and J genes are TRBV5-5 and TRBJ1-4, with D perhaps TRBD1 (6 bases). This chain's CDR3 is CASSLVFGRGVGSDEKLFF. Here the CDR3 DNA reads TGTGCCAGCAGCTTGGTATTTGGCAGGGGAGTTGGATCGGACGAAAAACTGTTTTTT.